The clone carrying this T cell receptor beta chain was observed at least ten times. Its antigen is undetermined. Germline trimming cut 0 bases from V and 5 bases from J; bases unmatched to any gene: 11. Per the germline V gene, CDR1 is SGHKS and CDR2 is YYEKEE (reference sequence). The CDR3 is 17 amino acids. These data originate in a study of T cells in Graves' hyperthyroidism and ophthalmopathy. At the level of the study: Peripheral blood samples were taken at initial diagnosis, prior to any treatment. General study results and limits: Prediction of ophthalmopathy progression came a median 6.5 months pre-onset. Blood also carried most thyroid clonotypes expanded above 0.001.

Researchers took RNA transcripts and amplified the TCR beta CDR3 regions from them. The TCR CDR3 was amplified in a first-round RT-PCR using the HTBI primer set. TCRdb reprocessed the multiplex PCR reads via MiXCR and lists one record per CDR3 protein. Of tens of thousands of distinct CDR3 sequences in the sample, under 55% were seen once. This rearrangement joins TRBV5-5 to TRBJ2-5; TRBD2 matches 9 bases. The origin of this receptor is a woman aged 25 to 45 with Graves' hyperthyroidism. The sample taken for sequencing was blood. CDR3 bases: TGTGCCAGCAGCTTGGGGCTGCGGGAGGGCCTGGGGGAGACCCAGTACTTC. Its protein is CASSLGLREGLGETQYF.